The 30 T cell receptor beta chains presented below share a single source sample, sequenced in a study of metastatic and nonmetastatic thyroid tumors (dated by TCRdb to about 2020). None of the patients had been given any treatment before thyroid surgery. Libraries were constructed by PCR. The sequencer listed for this sample is Illumina HiSeq 4000. The public sequencing data were trimmed at Q25 with fastp and processed into clonotypes with MiXCR by TCRdb, which kept only in-frame beta chains. The sample profile shows approximately 15,000 clones; roughly 21% of them were found once. Jointly, the top ten make up about 8% of the sample. The specimen was adjacent normal tissue. Receptor source: a female donor with papillary thyroid cancer or a benign thyroid nodule (not recorded which). Some clones in this sample may be carry-over from other donors' samples.

The chain has TRBV4-1 and TRBJ2-1; no reliable D call. Trimming took off 7 bases at V and 10 bases at J, with 14 bases between the two ends. Germline V gives CDR1 MGHRA, CDR2 YSYEKL. The CDR3 covers 12 residues. The CDR3 here is CASILLGREQFF. CDR3 DNA sequence: TGCGCCAGCATCCTCCTTGGGCGCGAGCAGTTCTTC.

This clone has more than one count but fewer than ten. Compared with germline, one end of the junction differs, possibly owing to a read error. The chain employs TRBV10-2 and TRBJ2-2, with D perhaps TRBD2 (7 bases). The CDR3 is 15 residues long. CDR1 WSHSY and CDR2 SAAADI come from the germline V gene. The CDR3 loop is CASGESGGHTGELFF. CDR3 nucleotides: TGTGCCAGCGGTGAGTCGGGGGGCCACACCGGGGAGCTGTTTTTT.

This clone was detected only a few times. This chain links TRBV20-1 with TRBJ1-1, with TRBD1 identical over 11 bases. Germline values: CDR1 DFQATT, CDR2 SNEGSKA (reference sequence). The V segment lost 5 bases and the J segment 3 bases; nucleotides outside the gene matches: 2. The CDR3 consists of 13 residues. Here the CDR3 DNA reads TGCAGTGCTGGACAGGGGGCCCACACTGAAGCTTTCTTT. Translated, it gives CSAGQGAHTEAFF.

This chain joins TRBV20-1 and TRBJ2-7; 8 bases map to TRBD2. CDR3 length equals 13 residues. Germline lookup yields CDR1 DFQATT and CDR2 SNEGSKA (reference sequence). V was pared by 3 bases and J by 5 bases, with 6 bases of the junction left unmatched. This CDR3 reads CSARFAGGHEQYF. DNA for the CDR3: TGCAGTGCTAGGTTCGCGGGAGGCCACGAGCAGTACTTC.

This clone was found many times. The CDR3 sequence: CASSLEGANTEAFF. The CDR3 DNA reads TGTGCCAGCAGCTTGGAAGGGGCGAACACTGAAGCTTTCTTT. The gene calls are TRBV5-5 and TRBJ1-1; weak D call: TRBD1 (5 bases). V shed 0 bases and J shed 1 base, with 7 bases lying between them. The CDR3 is made up of 14 amino acids. Germline lookup yields CDR1 SGHKS and CDR2 YYEKEE (reference sequence).

Regarding this clone: A junction boundary mismatches the germline segment, possibly from a read error. This chain uses TRBV20-1 with TRBJ1-6, with no clear D. Germline CDR1 and CDR2: DFQATT and SNEGSKA (reference sequence). This CDR3 has 15 residues. This CDR3 is CSAPRPTQLNSHLHF. The CDR3 DNA is TGCAGTGCCCCTCGACCGACACAATTGAATTCACACCTCCACTTT.

This clone was seen repeatedly, ten times or more. The chain recombines TRBV6-1 with TRBJ2-5; D ambiguous. The germline V and J ends were trimmed by 1 base and 1 base, with 13 bases remaining between them. Germline assignment: CDR1 MNHNS and CDR2 SASEGT. CDR3 size: 16 residues. As DNA, the CDR3 is TGTGCCAGCAGTGAAGGATTTGGTGGTTTCCAAGAGACCCAGTACTTC. This encodes CASSEGFGGFQETQYF.

This clone was picked up many times. The junction departs from germline at one end; a sequencing error may be responsible. The same CDR3 is also encoded by other DNA sequences in this sample. The rearrangement uses TRBV6-1 and TRBJ2-2; TRBD2 matches 9 bases. In germline, CDR1 is MNHNS, CDR2 SASEGT. The CDR3 is 17 amino acids. The CDR3 DNA sequence: TGCGCCAGCAGTGAAGCGAGGACTAGCGCGTACACCGGGGAGCTGTTTTTT. Its translation is CASSEARTSAYTGELFF.

This clone is classed as medium-sized (0.01 to 0.1%). This chain joins TRBV6-1 and TRBJ1-6, with 9 positions matching TRBD1. This CDR3 comprises 16 residues. The V and J ends lost 6 bases and 7 bases, in that order; junction bases with no gene match: 10. Germline V lookup: CDR1 MNHNS, CDR2 SASEGT. CDR3 sequence: CASRLPRDRVNSPLHF. The CDR3 DNA sequence: TGTGCCAGCAGACTACCTAGGGACAGGGTGAATTCACCCCTCCACTTT.

This clone occurred a few times. The CDR3 DNA sequence: TGTGCCAGCAGAATTACAGGGGTGAACACTGAAGCTTTCTTT. Amino acid sequence: CASRITGVNTEAFF. The chain joins TRBV12-3 or TRBV12-4 to TRBJ1-1; 7 nucleotides align to TRBD1. The V segment lost 6 bases and the J segment 0 bases; nucleotides outside the gene matches: 4. This CDR3 contains 14 residues.

By frequency in the sample, this clone is medium-sized. The gene calls are TRBV12-3 or TRBV12-4 and TRBJ2-2; D unresolved. The CDR3 has 14 residues. Trimming shortened V by 6 bases and J by 2 bases, and 10 bases separated the two germline ends. The CDR3 DNA reads as TGTGCCAGCAGGGGTCGCTTAAACACCGGGGAGCTGTTTTTT. Protein: CASRGRLNTGELFF.

The genes are TRBV7-9 and TRBJ2-2; 9 nucleotides agree with TRBD2. Losses at the gene ends were 6 bases for V and 9 bases for J; bases not matched to a gene: 5. The length of the CDR3 is 13 residues. The germline V gene has CDR1 SEHNR and CDR2 FQNEAQ (reference sequence). CDR3 in amino acids: CASRDSGGRELFF. In nucleotides, the CDR3 is TGTGCCAGCAGGGATAGCGGGGGCCGGGAGCTGTTTTTT.

The rearrangement links TRBV15 to TRBJ2-5, with D possibly matching TRBD2 (5 bases). Trimming took off 4 bases at V and 7 bases at J, with 16 bases between the two ends. The V gene's germline CDR1 is LNHNV and CDR2 YYDKDF (reference sequence). The CDR3 is 14 residues long. The CDR3 bases are TGTGCCACCAGCACGCCAGGAGGCCTAGGGACCCAGTACTTC. It encodes CATSTPGGLGTQYF.

The rearrangement links TRBV9 to TRBJ1-2, with unresolved D. The length of the CDR3 is 14 residues. Trimming pared 2 bases from V and 2 bases from J, leaving 10 bases between. Looked up from germline, CDR1 is SGDLS and CDR2 is YYNGEE. The CDR3 DNA follows: TGTGCCAGCAGCGTGGCAGGTAGGAACTATGGCTACACCTTC. Translation: CASSVAGRNYGYTF.

This clone was detected many times. At the DNA level, this CDR3 is encoded by other sequences in the same sample as well. The chain couples TRBV7-7 to TRBJ2-5, with TRBD2 as a possible D gene (6 bases). This CDR3 is built from 13 residues. Germline V gene sequence: CDR1 SSHAT, CDR2 FNYEAQ (reference sequence). The CDR3 DNA reads as TGTGCTAGCGGATGGACACAAGGGGAGACCCAGTACTTC. This gives the protein CASGWTQGETQYF. Based on the CDR3 plus reference TRBV7-7 and TRBJ2-5, the full variable domain is GAGVSQSPRYKVTKRGQDVTLRCDPISSHATLYWYQQALGQGPEFLTYFNYEAQPDKSGLPSDRFSAERPEGSISTLTIQRTEQRDSAMYRCASGWTQGETQYFGPGTRLLVL.

Many counts were recorded for this clone. The rearrangement uses TRBV13 and TRBJ2-7, with a possible D match to TRBD1 (5 bases). The CDR3 length is 13 residues. V was clipped by 0 bases and J by 3 bases, with 6 bases between them. The germline V gene has CDR1 PRHDT and CDR2 FYEKMQ (reference sequence). The CDR3 bases are TGTGCCAGCAGCTTAGGCAGGGACTACGAGCAGTACTTC. Translated: CASSLGRDYEQYF.

J is TRBJ2-5 and V is TRBV20-1, with 7 bases lining up with TRBD2. The V gene end was trimmed by 5 bases and the J gene end by 8 bases; junction bases not matched to a gene: 11. Per the germline V gene, CDR1 is DFQATT and CDR2 is SNEGSKA (reference sequence). CDR3 size: 13 residues. In nucleotides, the CDR3 is TGCAGTGCTTGGTACAACCAGCGGGATACCCAGTACTTC. Translating gives CSAWYNQRDTQYF.

V gene TRBV28 combines with J gene TRBJ1-5; D is unresolved. Germline lookup yields CDR1 MDHEN and CDR2 SYDVKM. V was shortened by 4 bases and J by 4 bases, with 17 bases between the two germline ends. The CDR3 length is 16 residues. This chain's CDR3 is CASSSRWLSSNQPQHF. The CDR3 nucleotides read TGTGCCAGCAGTTCAAGGTGGTTGTCGAGTAATCAGCCCCAGCATTTT.

This clone has only a few counts. The chain uses TRBV2 and TRBJ1-1; TRBD1 matches 10 bases. The CDR3 extends over 14 amino acids. The V gene's germline CDR1 is SNHLY and CDR2 FYNNEI. Losses at the gene ends were 7 bases for V and 2 bases for J; bases not matched to a gene: 4. The CDR3 DNA follows: TGTGCCAGCAAAGAGACAGGGGGCAACACTGAAGCTTTCTTT. The encoded protein is CASKETGGNTEAFF.

The CDR3 here is CASTHPSYGYTF. CDR3 bases: TGTGCCAGCACACACCCCAGCTATGGCTACACCTTC. The V gene is TRBV6-1, the J gene TRBJ1-2, with D hard to call. Between the trimmed V and J ends, which lost 7 bases and 4 bases, there was a span of 10 bases. Germline V gene sequence: CDR1 MNHNS, CDR2 SASEGT. This CDR3 comprises 12 residues.

The genes are TRBV5-5 and TRBJ1-6, with D maybe TRBD1 (6 bases). V lost 4 bases and J 4 bases, leaving 15 bases between the germline ends. This CDR3 contains 16 residues. Germline-derived CDR1 and CDR2 are SGHKS and YYEKEE (reference sequence). The CDR3 protein is CASSLAQGPYNSPLHF. In DNA form, the CDR3 reads TGTGCCAGCAGCCTGGCACAGGGCCCATATAATTCACCCCTCCACTTT. Drawing the rest from reference TRBV5-5 and TRBJ1-6, the complete variable domain is DAGVTQSPTHLIKTRGQQVTLRCSPISGHKSVSWYQQVLGQGPQFIFQYYEKEERGRGNFPDRFSARQFPNYSSELNVNALLLGDSALYLCASSLAQGPYNSPLHFGNGTRLTVT.

This clone has a count of ten or more. Other DNA sequences in this specimen translate into the identical CDR3. V gene TRBV9 combines with J gene TRBJ2-5, with TRBD2 matching over 16 bases. The germline gives CDR1 SGDLS, CDR2 YYNGEE. J was trimmed by 2 bases and V by 2 bases; bases with no gene match: 3. This CDR3 is built from 17 residues. The CDR3 DNA sequence: TGTGCCAGCAGCGTGGGACTAGCGGGAGGGGGGCAAGAGACCCAGTACTTC. Its translation: CASSVGLAGGGQETQYF.

By share, this clone counts as medium-sized. Other DNA sequences in the sample encode the same CDR3. CDR3 sequence: CASSSVAGVNEQYF. Written as DNA, the CDR3 is TGTGCCAGCAGCTCAGTGGCTGGGGTTAACGAGCAGTACTTC. This chain connects TRBV11-2 to TRBJ2-7; D ambiguous. In germline, CDR1 is SGHAT, CDR2 FQNNGV. The CDR3 is 14 amino acids. Trimming pared 4 bases from V and 5 bases from J, leaving 15 bases between.

This clone was counted at least ten times. It may be a read error: a sequence one base away is much more abundant. The chain employs TRBV24-1 and TRBJ2-1; 7 nucleotides match TRBD2. This CDR3 spans 16 amino acids. With V trimmed by 2 bases and J by 5 bases, 8 bases remained unmatched. Germline CDR1 and CDR2: KGHDR and SFDVKD. The CDR3 loop is CATSDSASGAHNEQFF. CDR3 DNA sequence: TGTGCCACCAGTGATTCGGCTAGCGGAGCCCACAATGAGCAGTTCTTC.

This clone is medium-sized in the sample. The V and J genes are TRBV6-1 and TRBJ2-2; 7 nucleotides agree with TRBD2. Germline CDR1 is MNHNS and CDR2 is SASEGT. V lost 7 bases and J lost 2; bases outside the gene matches: 7. This CDR3 has 15 residues. The CDR3 nucleotides read TGTGCCAGCACCACCTGGGGGGGAAACACCGGGGAGCTGTTTTTT. This translates into CASTTWGGNTGELFF.

This clone was found many times. The rearrangement uses TRBV19 and TRBJ1-1, with D uncertain. Germline V gene data show CDR1 as LNHDA and CDR2 as SQIVND (reference sequence). The CDR3 runs to 15 residues. V dropped 7 bases and J dropped 0 bases, with 15 bases sitting between them. CDR3 coding DNA: TGTGCCAGTATACGGGATGCGGGGATGAACACTGAAGCTTTCTTT. Translation: CASIRDAGMNTEAFF.

This clone is categorized as medium-sized. The chain uses TRBV27 and TRBJ2-7; D perhaps matches TRBD2 (6 bases). Per the germline V gene, CDR1 is MNHEY and CDR2 is SMNVEV (reference sequence). V lost 9 bases and J lost 0, with 15 bases in between. This CDR3 has 14 amino acids. CDR3 sequence reads: CASRRSSDSYEQYF. CDR3 in DNA: TGTGCCAGTCGTAGGTCTAGCGACTCCTACGAGCAGTACTTC.

In its sample, this clone was seen many times. The gene calls are TRBV5-1 and TRBJ2-5; 11 bases line up with TRBD2. V gave up 4 bases and J gave up 1 base; unmatched junction bases: 9. Germline values: CDR1 SGHRS, CDR2 YFSETQ. This CDR3 contains 17 residues. CDR3 sequence (DNA): TGCGCCAGCAGCAGGGGGGGGACTAGCGGCCTCCAAGAGACCCAGTACTTC. Amino acids: CASSRGGTSGLQETQYF.

The rearrangement uses TRBV2 and TRBJ2-1; no reliable D call. This CDR3 is 15 amino acids long. Germline CDR1 reads SNHLY; CDR2 reads FYNNEI. V was cut by 6 bases and J by 2 bases, with 14 bases left in between. The CDR3 here is CASSRAGPTYNEQFF. The CDR3 region has the DNA TGTGCCAGCAGCCGGGCCGGGCCCACCTACAATGAGCAGTTCTTC.

This clone appeared many times. The rearrangement joins TRBV7-9 to TRBJ2-5; 11 nucleotides align to TRBD2. The V segment lost 3 bases and the J segment 2 bases; nucleotides outside the gene matches: 5. CDR3 length: 16 residues. CDR1 and CDR2 (germline): SEHNR, FQNEAQ (reference sequence). CDR3 protein: CASSFRLAGGQETQYF. For the CDR3, the DNA is TGTGCCAGCAGCTTCCGGCTAGCGGGGGGTCAAGAGACCCAGTACTTC.